Sequencing of this TCR beta chain was carried out in a study of blood T cells in healthy people across ages. Study-level findings and limits: Calculation of diversity from one million T cells yielded estimates considered to be underestimates. Long-lived donors had more naive CD4+ cells and higher diversity than aged donors.

Combining a sample-barcoded 5' primer with a J-beta primer mix, a second PCR ran for roughly 7 to 12 cycles. CDR3-containing paired-end reads numbering at least 3 million came from each sample. TCRdb analysed the 5' RACE reads with MiXCR anew, one entry per CDR3 protein. The sample contains 800,000 to 900,000 distinct CDR3 sequences, 60% to 80% of which appear only once. This clonotype appeared a single time. Its antigen is still unknown. The individuals who served as donors were healthy Caucasians living in Russia, aged roughly 6 to 90. This CDR3 contains 15 residues. Per germline, CDR1 SGDLS and CDR2 YYNGEE.

Sequencing was carried out using blood. This TCR derives from a young man in good health. The rearrangement links TRBV9 to TRBJ2-1, with TRBD1 identical over 8 bases. The DNA end is more similar to TRBJ2-7, so the J call may be wrong. The CDR3 region has the DNA TGTGCCAGCAGCGTAGGGGCAGGGGGCACGGAAGAGCAGTACTTC. As protein: CASSVGAGGTEEQYF.